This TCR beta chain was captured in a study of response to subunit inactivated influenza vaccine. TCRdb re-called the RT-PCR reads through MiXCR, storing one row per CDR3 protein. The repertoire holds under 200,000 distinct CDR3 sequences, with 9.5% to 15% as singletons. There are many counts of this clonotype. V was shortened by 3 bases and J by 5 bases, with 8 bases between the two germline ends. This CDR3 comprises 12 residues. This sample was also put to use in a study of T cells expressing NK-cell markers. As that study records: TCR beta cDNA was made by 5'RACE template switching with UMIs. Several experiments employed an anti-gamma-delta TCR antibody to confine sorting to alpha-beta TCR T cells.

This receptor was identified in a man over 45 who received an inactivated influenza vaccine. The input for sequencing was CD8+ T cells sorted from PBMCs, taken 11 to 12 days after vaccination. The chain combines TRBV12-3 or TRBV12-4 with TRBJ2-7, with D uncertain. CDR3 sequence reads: CASSLSLHEQYF. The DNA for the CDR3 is TGTGCCAGCAGTTTGTCGCTCCACGAGCAGTACTTC.